These 13 T cell receptor beta chains originate from one sample sequenced in a study of T cell changes during pregnancy in multiple sclerosis. The assay was immunoSEQ multiplex PCR, and TCRdb's table has in-frame clones only and misses some. Here the sample spans about 93,000 clones, around 92% being singletons. The sequences come from peripheral blood, collected after pregnancy. Every receptor here comes from a female donor with multiple sclerosis, enrolled in a pregnancy study.

This chain connects TRBV7-2 to TRBJ2-2, with D possibly TRBD2 on 5 matching bases. V lost 7 bases, J lost 2 bases, and 17 bases lay in between. Looked up from germline, CDR1 is SGHTA and CDR2 is FQGNSA. The CDR3 is 16 residues long. The CDR3 DNA is TGTGCCAGCACACACTACAGCGGCCCCAACACCGGGGAGCTGTTTTTT. It yields the protein CASTHYSGPNTGELFF.

The rearrangement links TRBV5-1 to TRBJ2-7; 7 nucleotides match TRBD2. This CDR3 spans 16 amino acids. Germline V gene sequence: CDR1 SGHRS, CDR2 YFSETQ. J was trimmed by 1 base and V by 0 bases; bases with no gene match: 7. CDR3 sequence (DNA): TGCGCCAGCAGCTTGGCTGGTAGCGGGCTGTCCTACGAGCAGTACTTC. Encoded protein: CASSLAGSGLSYEQYF.

The chain combines TRBV29-1 with TRBJ1-1; the match to TRBD1 covers 9 bases. The germline V gene has CDR1 SQVTM and CDR2 ANQGSEA. The CDR3 runs to 11 residues. The ends lost 5 bases at V and 6 bases at J; junction bases unmatched: 1. The CDR3, as DNA: TGCAGCGTTACAGGGGGCTCTGAAGCTTTCTTT. It yields the protein CSVTGGSEAFF.

The rearrangement uses TRBV19 and TRBJ1-2; 11 bases match TRBD1. In germline, CDR1 is LNHDA, CDR2 SQIVND (reference sequence). V trimming: 4 bases; J trimming: 3 bases; junction bases outside the gene matches: 4. The CDR3 spans 15 residues. The CDR3 nucleotides are TGTGCCAGTAGTAGGACAGGGGGCGCTTACTATGGCTACACCTTC. Amino acids: CASSRTGGAYYGYTF.

Worth noting for this clone: Other DNA sequences in this specimen translate into the identical CDR3. The V and J genes are TRBV7-2 and TRBJ2-5, with TRBD1 matching over 7 bases. V lost 5 bases, J lost 4 bases, and 7 bases stayed unmatched. The germline V gene encodes CDR1 SGHTA and CDR2 FQGNSA. This CDR3 comprises 14 residues. CDR3 sequence: CASSRQGGGETQYF. CDR3 sequence (DNA): TGTGCCAGCAGCCGACAGGGTGGGGGAGAGACCCAGTACTTC.

This clone was seen only a few times. The chain is built from TRBV4-1 and TRBJ1-1, with D uncertain. The CDR3 loop spans 15 amino acids. The germline V gene has CDR1 MGHRA and CDR2 YSYEKL. The V and J ends lost 2 bases and 3 bases respectively, with 13 bases between them. CDR3 protein: CASSQSNIRHTEAFF. The CDR3 region has the DNA TGCGCCAGCAGCCAATCTAATATACGCCACACTGAAGCTTTCTTT.

The J gene is TRBJ2-5, the V gene TRBV7-8; 8 bases line up with TRBD1. With 5 bases clipped from V and 2 bases from J, the junction kept 7 bases outside the gene matches. From germline, CDR1 is SGHVS and CDR2 FQNEAQ. The CDR3 has 15 amino acids. The CDR3 loop is CASSQIGQGQETQYF. Written as DNA, the CDR3 is TGTGCCAGCAGCCAGATCGGACAGGGTCAAGAGACCCAGTACTTC.

V gene TRBV25-1 combines with J gene TRBJ1-2, with D perhaps matching TRBD1 (6 bases). Trimming shortened V by 4 bases and J by 2 bases, and 11 bases separated the two germline ends. This CDR3 comprises 14 residues. Germline V gene data show CDR1 as MGHDK and CDR2 as SYGVNS. DNA of the CDR3: TGTGCCAGCAGTGTAACAGGGAAAAACTATGGCTACACCTTC. This codes for CASSVTGKNYGYTF.

The chain is built from TRBV14 and TRBJ1-3; D might be TRBD1 (5 bases). V shed 0 bases and J shed 7 bases, with 10 bases lying between them. Germline V lookup: CDR1 SGHDN, CDR2 FVKESK. The CDR3 has 14 residues. CDR3 protein: CASSQDRDTNTIYF. In nucleotides, the CDR3 is TGTGCCAGCAGCCAAGACAGGGATACGAACACCATATATTTT.

V gene TRBV30 combines with J gene TRBJ1-4, with D unresolved. The V gene lost 2 bases and the J gene lost 8 bases, with 18 bases spanning the gap. Per the germline V gene, CDR1 is GTSNPN and CDR2 is SVGIG (reference sequence). The CDR3 covers 15 residues. The CDR3 sequence: CAWSQAGGKQEKLFF. In nucleotides, the CDR3 is TGTGCCTGGAGTCAGGCAGGAGGGAAACAAGAAAAACTGTTTTTT.

There are a few counts of this clone. The chain carries TRBV7-2 and TRBJ2-7, with a weak D call TRBD2 (5 bases). With 6 bases removed from V and 3 bases from J, the gap between germline ends came to 18 bases. The CDR3 has 15 amino acids. Germline loops: CDR1 SGHTA, CDR2 FQGNSA. This CDR3 reads CASSLGPGKNYEQYF. For the CDR3, the DNA is TGTGCCAGCAGTCTAGGGCCGGGGAAAAACTACGAGCAGTACTTC. The variable domain in full, completed from reference TRBV7-2 and TRBJ2-7, reads GAGVSQSPSNKVTEKGKDVELRCDPISGHTALYWYRQSLGQGLEFLIYFQGNSAPDKSGLPSDRFSAERTGGSVSTLTIQRTQQEDSAVYLCASSLGPGKNYEQYFGPGTRLTVT.

V gene TRBV7-9 combines with J gene TRBJ2-1; 9 bases agree with TRBD2. Unmatched junction bases numbered 4, after V lost 5 bases and J lost 2 bases. The CDR3 runs to 15 residues. The germline CDR1 and CDR2 sequences are SEHNR and FQNEAQ (reference sequence). For the CDR3, the DNA is TGTGCCAGCAGCGTTAGCGGGAGTACCTACAATGAGCAGTTCTTC. Protein product: CASSVSGSTYNEQFF.

J is TRBJ2-1 and V is TRBV4-3; TRBD2 matches at 14 bases. CDR3 length equals 15 residues. V shed 4 bases, J shed 7 bases, and the junction held 3 bases outside the gene matches. Germline-derived CDR1 and CDR2 are LGHNA and YSLEER. CDR3 DNA sequence: TGCGCCAGCAGCCCGGGGACTAGCGGGGGTAATGAGCAGTTCTTC. As protein: CASSPGTSGGNEQFF.